The TCR beta chain described here comes from a study of T cell repertoires in cytomegalovirus infection. On the study more broadly: A matching HLA type, together with CMV infection, was signaled by public TCR beta signatures. Whole-study results and caveats: Carriage of CMV together with the relevant HLA was identifiable through cumulative public TCR beta family frequency. CMV-specific HLA-C-restricted TCR beta clonotypes dominated the ex vivo response.

This clonotype has only a few counts. The antigen remains undetermined. TCRdb recomputed calls from the reads with MiXCR, one row per CDR3 protein. The table records some 110,000 distinct CDR3 sequences, about 9.4% of them present only once. The CDR3 length is 16 residues. V lost 7 bases and J lost 7; bases outside the gene matches: 18. Germline V lookup: CDR1 DFQATT, CDR2 SNEGSKA (reference sequence). This TCR came from a human donor in good health (CMV status not recorded). Some clones in this sample may be carry-over from other donors' samples. This chain joins TRBV20-1 and TRBJ2-1, with 8 positions matching TRBD2. The source material was PBMCs, sequenced either directly or after in vitro stimulation (not recorded which). The CDR3 DNA reads as TGCAGTGTCAGGGCGGGCGGGGGGATTGGAAGGAATGAGCAGTTCTTC. This gives the protein CSVRAGGGIGRNEQFF.